This is a list of T cell receptor beta chains from one sample in a study of cytomegalovirus exposure and HLA in healthy donors. TCRdb's table, derived via immunoSEQ multiplex PCR, lists solely in-frame clones and lacks some. Of 95,000 to 150,000 clones listed, approximately 66% were seen once; the top ten hold more than 6.5%. Sequencing was performed on PBMCs. The receptors stem from a woman aged 40 to 49 in good health and CMV-seropositive. The CDR3 runs from the conserved cysteine through the conserved F or W. The D gene is left open where the match is weak. Not all rows give a size; the values are once, few, many and, for expanded clones, a class.

J,D,V,size,DNA,CDR3
TRBJ1-2,NA,TRBV12-2,NA,TGTGCAAGTCGCCCCCCGAGTCCCTATGGCTACACCTTC,CASRPPSPYGYTF
TRBJ2-2,NA,TRBV5-4,NA,TGTGCCAGCAGCACCCAGGGGGGCCGGCGGGGCACCGGGGAGCTGTTTTTT,CASSTQGGRRGTGELFF
TRBJ2-1,NA,TRBV15,NA,TGTGCCACCTCCACAGCCGATGAGCAGTTCTTC,CATSTADEQFF
TRBJ2-1,NA,TRBV29-1,NA,TGCAGCGTGGCCCGACGGAAAATGAGGAATGAGCAGTTCTTC,CSVARRKMRNEQFF
TRBJ2-2,NA,TRBV29-1,few,TGCAGCGTTGGGGTGGGAGTGAACACCGGGGAGCTGTTTTTT,CSVGVGVNTGELFF
TRBJ2-3,TRBD2,TRBV6-6,NA,TGTGCCAGCAGACCCCTAGCGGGGGGTCCAGATACGCAGTATTTT,CASRPLAGGPDTQYF
TRBJ1-2,TRBD1,TRBV7-9,NA,TGTTCCAGCAGCCCAGCCCAGGGGGCGCGGCGGGGCTACACCTTC,CSSSPAQGARRGYTF
TRBJ1-4,TRBD1,TRBV18,NA,TGTGCCAGCTCACCAAGAGGACCGGGACAGGCATCCCGTCTAGATGAAAAACTGTTTTTT,CASSPRGPGQASRLDEKLFF
TRBJ2-7,NA,TRBV18,once,TGTGCCAGCTCACCTAACAGCTACGAGCAGTACTTC,CASSPNSYEQYF
TRBJ2-7,TRBD1,TRBV5-5,once,TGTGCCAGCAGCTTACATACAGGGGGGTACGAGCAGTACTTC,CASSLHTGGYEQYF
TRBJ2-1,TRBD1,TRBV18,NA,TGTGCCAGCTCACAGAATAGAGGACAGGGGGCATCTGAGCAGTTCTTC,CASSQNRGQGASEQFF
TRBJ1-2,NA,TRBV6-5,NA,TGTGCCAGCACCCTGGGGGGGGCCGGTGGCTACACCTTC,CASTLGGAGGYTF
TRBJ2-7,NA,TRBV5-6,few,TGTGCCAGCAGCTCGGACAGAGGCTACGAGCAGTACTTC,CASSSDRGYEQYF
TRBJ2-3,TRBD2,TRBV6-5,once,TGTGCCAGCAGGGTGATGGGCGGGAGTTTGGATACGCAGTATTTT,CASRVMGGSLDTQYF